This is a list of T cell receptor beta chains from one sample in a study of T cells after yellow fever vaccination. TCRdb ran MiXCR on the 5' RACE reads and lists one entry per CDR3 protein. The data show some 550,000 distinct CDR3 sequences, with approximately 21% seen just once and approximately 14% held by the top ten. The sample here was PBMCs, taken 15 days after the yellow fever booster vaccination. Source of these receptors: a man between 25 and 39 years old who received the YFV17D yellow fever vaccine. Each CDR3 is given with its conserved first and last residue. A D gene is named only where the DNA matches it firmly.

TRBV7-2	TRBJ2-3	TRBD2	CASRLYGGVTDTQYF
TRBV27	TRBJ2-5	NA	CASSLFLGGPETQYF
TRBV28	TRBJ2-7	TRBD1	CASSERDRSSYEQYF
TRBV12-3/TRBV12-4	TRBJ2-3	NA	CASSQPAITDTQYF
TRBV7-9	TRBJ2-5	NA	CASSLKEDAQYF
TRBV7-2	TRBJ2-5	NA	CASSPTGLGYQETQYF
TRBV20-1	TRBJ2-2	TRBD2	CSARAGGLAAKGNTGELFF
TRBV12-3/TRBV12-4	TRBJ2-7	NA	CASSRELGEQYF
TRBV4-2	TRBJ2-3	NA	CASSQTLGGATDTQYF
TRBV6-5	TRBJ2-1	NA	CASRNYFSEQFF
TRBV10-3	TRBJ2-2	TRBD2	CAISALILAGGAAAGELFF
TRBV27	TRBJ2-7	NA	CASSLRGWGYEQYF
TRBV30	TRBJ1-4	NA	CAWGREKLFF
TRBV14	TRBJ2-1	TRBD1	CASSQGGMLGQGINEQFF
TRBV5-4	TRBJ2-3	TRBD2	CASSSGLPAQGDTQYF
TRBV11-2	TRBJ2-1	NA	CASSNFPYNEQFF
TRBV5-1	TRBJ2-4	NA	CASSSTSSTLNIQYF
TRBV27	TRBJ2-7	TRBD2	CASSLSTSGDTYEQYF
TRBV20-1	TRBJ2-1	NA	CSARGAPSRASLSYNEQFF
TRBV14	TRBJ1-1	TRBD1	CASSPRTGYYTEAFF
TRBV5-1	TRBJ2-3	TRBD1	CASSRQGQGTDTQYF
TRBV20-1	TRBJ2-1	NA	CSARTPGSFYNEQFF
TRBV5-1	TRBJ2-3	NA	CASSLRATSRADTQYF
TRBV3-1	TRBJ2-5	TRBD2	CASSRGTSGTETQYF
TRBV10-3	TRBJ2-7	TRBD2	CATSSGPSYEQYF
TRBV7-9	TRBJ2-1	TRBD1	CASSSTGQGAWYNEQFF
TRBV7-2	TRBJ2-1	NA	CASSNVSPGRPFF
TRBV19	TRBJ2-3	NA	CASSWVTRADTQYF
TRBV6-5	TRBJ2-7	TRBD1	CASSYSYRGLGEQYF
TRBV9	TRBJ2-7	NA	CASEGGPGPIYEQYF
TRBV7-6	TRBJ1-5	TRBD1	CASSYGQGQPQHF
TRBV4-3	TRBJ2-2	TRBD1	CASSQVGQVNTGELFF
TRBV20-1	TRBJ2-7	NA	CGAWDSTSYEQYF
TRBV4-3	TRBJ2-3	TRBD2	CASSQDIAGAFGDTQYF
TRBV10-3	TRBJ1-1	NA	CAIQAAENTEAFF
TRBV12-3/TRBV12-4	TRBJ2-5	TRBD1	CGSSPRQGSVLETQYF
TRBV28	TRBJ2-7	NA	CASSRAGLFEQYF
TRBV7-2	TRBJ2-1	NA	CASSQMFPFQFF
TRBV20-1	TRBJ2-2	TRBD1	CSARGGGQGTNTGELFF